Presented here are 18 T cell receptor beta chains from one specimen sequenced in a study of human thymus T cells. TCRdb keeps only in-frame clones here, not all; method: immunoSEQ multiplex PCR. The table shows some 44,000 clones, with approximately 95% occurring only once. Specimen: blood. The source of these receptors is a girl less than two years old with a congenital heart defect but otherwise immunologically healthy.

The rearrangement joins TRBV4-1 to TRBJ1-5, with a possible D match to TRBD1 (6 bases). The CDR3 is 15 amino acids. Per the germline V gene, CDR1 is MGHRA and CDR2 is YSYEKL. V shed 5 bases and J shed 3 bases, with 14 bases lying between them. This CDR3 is CASSDLGQYNQPQHF. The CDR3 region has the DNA TGCGCCAGCAGCGATCTAGGACAGTACAATCAGCCCCAGCATTTT.

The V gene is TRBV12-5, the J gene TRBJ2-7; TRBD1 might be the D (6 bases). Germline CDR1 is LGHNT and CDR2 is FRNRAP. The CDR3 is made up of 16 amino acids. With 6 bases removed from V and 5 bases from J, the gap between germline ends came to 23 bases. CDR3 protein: CASGAPVGQLSNEQYF. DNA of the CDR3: TGTGCTAGTGGGGCGCCGGTAGGACAGCTATCCAACGAGCAGTACTTC.

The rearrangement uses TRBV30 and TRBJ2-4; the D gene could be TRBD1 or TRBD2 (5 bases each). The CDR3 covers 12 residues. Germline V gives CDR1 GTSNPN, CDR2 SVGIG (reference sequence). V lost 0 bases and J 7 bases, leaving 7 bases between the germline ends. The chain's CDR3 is CAWSVWGNIQYF. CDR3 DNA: TGTGCCTGGAGTGTGTGGGGGAACATTCAGTACTTC.

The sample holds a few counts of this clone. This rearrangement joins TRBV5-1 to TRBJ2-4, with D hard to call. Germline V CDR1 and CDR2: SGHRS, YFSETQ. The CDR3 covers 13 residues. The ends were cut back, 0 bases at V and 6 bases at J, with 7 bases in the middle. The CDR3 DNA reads TGCGCCAGCAGCTTGGATGGGTCAAACATTCAGTACTTC. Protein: CASSLDGSNIQYF.

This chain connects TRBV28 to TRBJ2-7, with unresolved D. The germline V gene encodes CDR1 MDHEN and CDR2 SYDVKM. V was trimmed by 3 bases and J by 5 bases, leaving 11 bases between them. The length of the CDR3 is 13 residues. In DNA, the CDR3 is TGTGCCAGCAGTTTGGCTAGAGGCCACGAGCAGTACTTC. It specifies CASSLARGHEQYF.

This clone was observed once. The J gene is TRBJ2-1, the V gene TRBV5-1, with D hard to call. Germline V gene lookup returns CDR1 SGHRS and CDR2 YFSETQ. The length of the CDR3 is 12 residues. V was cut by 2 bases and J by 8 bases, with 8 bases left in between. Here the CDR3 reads CASSFSSHEQFF. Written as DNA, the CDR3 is TGCGCCAGCAGCTTTTCCTCCCATGAGCAGTTCTTC.

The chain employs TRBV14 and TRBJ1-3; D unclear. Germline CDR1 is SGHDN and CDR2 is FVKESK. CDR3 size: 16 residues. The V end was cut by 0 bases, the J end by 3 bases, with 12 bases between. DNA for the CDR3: TGTGCCAGCAGCCAAGATCGGAATTTTTTTGGAAACACCATATATTTT. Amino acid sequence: CASSQDRNFFGNTIYF.

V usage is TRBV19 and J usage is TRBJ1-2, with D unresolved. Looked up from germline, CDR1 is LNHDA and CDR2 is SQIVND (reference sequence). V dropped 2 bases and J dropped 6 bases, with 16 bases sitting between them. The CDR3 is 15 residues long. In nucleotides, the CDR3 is TGTGCCAGTAGTATATACGGACTATTTAGGGATGGCTACACCTTC. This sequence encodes CASSIYGLFRDGYTF.

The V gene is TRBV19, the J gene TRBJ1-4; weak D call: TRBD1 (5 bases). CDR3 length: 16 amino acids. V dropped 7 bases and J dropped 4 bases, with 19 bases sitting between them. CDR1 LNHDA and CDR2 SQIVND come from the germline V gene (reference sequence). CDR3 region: CASTPGNLLGNEKLFF. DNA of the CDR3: TGTGCCAGTACCCCAGGGAACCTTCTTGGTAATGAAAAACTGTTTTTT.

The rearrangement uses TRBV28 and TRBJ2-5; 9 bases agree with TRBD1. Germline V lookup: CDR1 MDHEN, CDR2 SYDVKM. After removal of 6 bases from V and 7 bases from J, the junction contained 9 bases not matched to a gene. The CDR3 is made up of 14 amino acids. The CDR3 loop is CASSDRDRELTQYF. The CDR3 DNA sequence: TGTGCCAGCAGCGACCGGGACAGGGAGCTGACCCAGTACTTC.

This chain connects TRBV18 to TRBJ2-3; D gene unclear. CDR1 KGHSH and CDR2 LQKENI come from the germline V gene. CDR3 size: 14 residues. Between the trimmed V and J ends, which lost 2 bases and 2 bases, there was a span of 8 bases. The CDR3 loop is CASSPSENTDTQYF. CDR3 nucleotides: TGTGCCAGCTCACCAAGCGAGAACACAGATACGCAGTATTTT.

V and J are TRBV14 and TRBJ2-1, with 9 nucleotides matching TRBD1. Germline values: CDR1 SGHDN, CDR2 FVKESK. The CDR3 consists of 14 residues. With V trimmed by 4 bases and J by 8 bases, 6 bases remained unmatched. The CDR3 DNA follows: TGTGCCAGCAGCCTACAGGGGGCGCGAGATGAGCAGTTCTTC. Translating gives CASSLQGARDEQFF.

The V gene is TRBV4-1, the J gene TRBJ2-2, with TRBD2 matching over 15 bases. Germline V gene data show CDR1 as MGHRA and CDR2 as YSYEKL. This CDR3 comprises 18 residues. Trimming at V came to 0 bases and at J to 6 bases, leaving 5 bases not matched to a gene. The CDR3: CASSQDPGLAGGAGELFF. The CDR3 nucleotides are TGCGCCAGCAGCCAAGATCCCGGACTAGCGGGAGGGGCCGGGGAGCTGTTTTTT.

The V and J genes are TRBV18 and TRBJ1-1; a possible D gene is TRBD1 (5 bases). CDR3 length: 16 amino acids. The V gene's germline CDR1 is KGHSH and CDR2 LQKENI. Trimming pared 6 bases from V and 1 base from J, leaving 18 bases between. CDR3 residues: CASSRNRMVGNTEAFF. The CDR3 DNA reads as TGTGCCAGCTCTCGAAACAGGATGGTGGGGAACACTGAAGCTTTCTTT.

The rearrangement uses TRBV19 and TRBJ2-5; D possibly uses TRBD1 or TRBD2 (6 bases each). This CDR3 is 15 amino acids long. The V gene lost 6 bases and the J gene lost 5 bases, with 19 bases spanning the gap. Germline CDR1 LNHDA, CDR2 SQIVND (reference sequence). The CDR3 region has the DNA TGTGCCAGTAGCCCTCCGGGGGCACCCCGCGAGACCCAGTACTTC. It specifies CASSPPGAPRETQYF.

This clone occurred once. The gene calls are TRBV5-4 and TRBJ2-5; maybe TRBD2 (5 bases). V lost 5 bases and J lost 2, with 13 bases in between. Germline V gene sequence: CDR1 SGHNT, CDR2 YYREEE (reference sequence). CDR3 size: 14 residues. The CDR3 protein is CASRGMGSQETQYF. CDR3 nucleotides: TGTGCCAGCAGGGGGATGGGGAGTCAAGAGACCCAGTACTTC. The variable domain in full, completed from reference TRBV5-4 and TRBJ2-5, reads ETGVTQSPTHLIKTRGQQVTLRCSSQSGHNTVSWYQQALGQGPQFIFQYYREEENGRGNFPPRFSGLQFPNYSSELNVNALELDDSALYLCASRGMGSQETQYFGPGTRLLVL.

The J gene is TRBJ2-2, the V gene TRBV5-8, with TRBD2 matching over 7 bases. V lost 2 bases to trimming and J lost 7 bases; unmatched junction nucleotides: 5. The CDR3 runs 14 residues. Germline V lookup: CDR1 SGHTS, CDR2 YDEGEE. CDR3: CASSFLAEDGELFF. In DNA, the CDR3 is TGTGCCAGCAGCTTCCTAGCGGAGGACGGGGAGCTGTTTTTT.

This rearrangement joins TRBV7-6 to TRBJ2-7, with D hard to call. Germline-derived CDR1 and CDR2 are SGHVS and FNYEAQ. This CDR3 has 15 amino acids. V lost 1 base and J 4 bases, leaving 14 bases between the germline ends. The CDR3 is CASSLGLGTSYEQYF. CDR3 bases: TGTGCCAGCAGCTTAGGGCTAGGCACGAGTTACGAGCAGTACTTC.